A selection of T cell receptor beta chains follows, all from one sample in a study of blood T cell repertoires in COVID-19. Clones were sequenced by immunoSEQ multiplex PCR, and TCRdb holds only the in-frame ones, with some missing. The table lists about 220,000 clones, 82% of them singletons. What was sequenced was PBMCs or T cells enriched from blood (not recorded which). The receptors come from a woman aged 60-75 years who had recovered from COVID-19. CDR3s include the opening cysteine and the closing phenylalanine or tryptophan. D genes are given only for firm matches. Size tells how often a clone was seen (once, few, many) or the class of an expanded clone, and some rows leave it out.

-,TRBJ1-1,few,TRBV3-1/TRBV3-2,CATSDSPNTEAFF,TGTGCCACTTCGGACAGTCCGAACACTGAAGCTTTCTTT
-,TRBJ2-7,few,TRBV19,CASSSGKRLPYEQYF,TGTGCCAGTAGTAGCGGGAAGCGCCTACCCTACGAGCAGTACTTC
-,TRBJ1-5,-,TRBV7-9,CASSSQGSGNQPQHF,TGTGCCAGCAGCTCTCAGGGTTCGGGCAATCAGCCCCAGCATTTT
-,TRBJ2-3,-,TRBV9,CASSPQGRPRGDTQYF,TGTGCCAGCAGCCCACAGGGACGCCCTAGAGGGGATACGCAGTATTTT
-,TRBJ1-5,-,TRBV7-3,CASSFDGGGNQPQHF,TGTGCCAGCAGCTTCGACGGGGGAGGCAATCAGCCCCAGCATTTT
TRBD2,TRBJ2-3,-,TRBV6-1,CASSEASGSPDTQYF,TGTGCCAGCAGTGAAGCTAGCGGGAGCCCAGATACGCAGTATTTT
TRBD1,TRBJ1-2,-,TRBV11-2,CASSLAFGDRGLPGYGYTF,TGTGCCAGCAGCTTAGCGTTTGGGGACAGGGGGCTACCTGGCTATGGCTACACCTTC
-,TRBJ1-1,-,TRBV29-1,CSVVIPLTGEAFF,TGCAGCGTTGTAATCCCCCTTACCGGTGAAGCTTTCTTT
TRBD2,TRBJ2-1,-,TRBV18,CASSPIRTSGSYEQFF,TGTGCCAGCTCACCAATTCGGACTAGCGGGAGCTATGAGCAGTTCTTC
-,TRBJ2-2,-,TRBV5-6,CASSLVAVNTGELFF,TGTGCCAGCAGCTTGGTGGCCGTGAACACCGGGGAGCTGTTTTTT
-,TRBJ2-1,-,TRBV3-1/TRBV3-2,CASSQARVVNEQFF,TGTGCCAGCAGCCAAGCCCGGGTTGTGAATGAGCAGTTCTTC
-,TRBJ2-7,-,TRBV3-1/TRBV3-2,CASSQDIQGLNEQYF,TGTGCCAGCAGCCAAGATATACAGGGTTTGAACGAGCAGTACTTC